Listed below are T cell receptor beta chains from one sample, sequenced in a study of early T cells in non-severe SARS-CoV-2 infection. TCRdb reprocessed the 5' RACE reads via MiXCR and lists one record per CDR3 protein. The repertoire has about 62,000 distinct CDR3 sequences, about 9.9% of them found once; the top ten carry over 0.95%. The sample comprised whole blood. Every receptor here comes from an adult who was a healthcare worker with PCR-confirmed SARS-CoV-2 infection or an uninfected control (not recorded which). The CDR3 runs from the conserved cysteine through the conserved F or W. Fields, in order: V gene, J gene, clone size, D gene, CDR3 length, CDR3 protein, CDR3 DNA. A D gene is named only where the DNA matches it firmly. Size is omitted from some rows. Given values are once, few, many or a class for expanded clones.

>TRBV29-1|TRBJ2-3|many|TRBD2|14
CSGGAGVSTDTQYF
TGCAGCGGGGGAGCGGGGGTGAGCACAGATACGCAGTATTTT
>TRBV6-5|TRBJ1-3|.|TRBD1|15
CASTGQGAESNTIYF
TGTGCCAGCACCGGACAGGGGGCAGAGTCGAACACCATATATTTT
>TRBV5-1|TRBJ2-5|few|.|15
CASSLAGQAAETQYF
TGCGCCAGCAGCTTGGCCGGCCAGGCAGCAGAGACCCAGTACTTC
>TRBV5-1|TRBJ2-5|many|.|14
CASSLSSAQETQYF
TGCGCCAGCAGCCTCTCTAGCGCCCAAGAGACCCAGTACTTC
>TRBV20-1|TRBJ1-5|.|.|14
CSARDVRGNQPQHF
TGCAGTGCTAGAGATGTGCGCGGGAATCAGCCCCAGCATTTT
>TRBV5-5|TRBJ2-1|.|.|15
CASSLIGSSYNEQFF
TGTGCCAGCAGCTTGATCGGTAGCTCCTACAATGAGCAGTTCTTC
>TRBV5-8|TRBJ2-3|few|TRBD2|19
CASSLARASGGSSTDTQYF
TGTGCCAGCAGCTTGGCCCGGGCTAGCGGGGGGTCTAGCACAGATACGCAGTATTTT
>TRBV29-1|TRBJ1-1|.|.|11
CSVGRNTEAFF
TGCAGCGTTGGGCGGAACACTGAAGCTTTCTTT
>TRBV5-1|TRBJ2-5|few|.|12
CASGVGQETQYF
TGCGCAAGCGGAGTAGGGCAAGAGACCCAGTACTTC
>TRBV2|TRBJ2-3|.|.|16
CASSVLRRGLTDTQYF
TGTGCCAGCAGTGTGCTCCGGCGGGGGCTCACAGATACGCAGTATTTT
>TRBV12-3/TRBV12-4|TRBJ2-1|few|.|14
CASGGLADAHEQFF
TGTGCCAGCGGGGGTCTGGCTGACGCCCATGAGCAGTTCTTC
>TRBV12-3/TRBV12-4|TRBJ2-1|.|.|12
CASSLNLGEQFF
TGTGCCAGCAGTTTAAACCTCGGAGAGCAGTTCTTC
>TRBV20-1|TRBJ1-2|.|.|11
CSAPDTLGYTF
TGCAGTGCCCCGGACACTTTGGGCTACACCTTC
>TRBV7-2|TRBJ2-1|many|TRBD1|16
CASSFGGTGGQGEQFF
TGTGCCAGCAGCTTCGGCGGGACAGGGGGTCAGGGTGAGCAGTTCTTC
>TRBV5-1|TRBJ2-3|many|.|15
CASSLTGKSTDTQYF
TGCGCCAGCAGCTTGACGGGAAAGAGCACAGATACGCAGTATTTT
>TRBV7-9|TRBJ1-1|many|.|16
CASSLAKGGQNTEAFF
TGTGCCAGCAGCTTAGCGAAGGGGGGACAGAACACTGAAGCTTTCTTT
>TRBV7-9|TRBJ1-6|.|.|14
CASADGELNSPLHF
TGTGCCAGCGCGGACGGAGAGCTTAATTCACCCCTCCACTTT
>TRBV21-1|TRBJ2-4|many|.|16
CASSKAAMSAKNIQYF
TGTGCCAGCAGCAAAGCGGCTATGTCAGCCAAAAACATTCAGTACTTC
>TRBV29-1|TRBJ2-3|many|.|12
CSGSSLTDTQYF
TGCAGCGGATCTAGCTTGACAGATACGCAGTATTTT
>TRBV18|TRBJ2-2|.|TRBD1|17
CASSSPGQGLATGELFF
TGTGCCAGCTCATCCCCGGGACAGGGGCTAGCCACCGGGGAGCTGTTTTTT
>TRBV10-3|TRBJ2-5|many|.|13
CAIGSRGPGTQYF
TGTGCCATCGGGTCTCGGGGGCCAGGGACCCAGTACTTC
>TRBV30|TRBJ2-5|many|TRBD1|12
CAWGQGAETQYF
TGTGCCTGGGGACAGGGGGCCGAGACCCAGTACTTC
>TRBV19|TRBJ1-2|.|TRBD1|15
CASSMTGIAPSGYTF
TGTGCCAGTAGTATGACAGGGATTGCCCCTTCTGGCTACACCTTC
>TRBV2|TRBJ2-2|.|.|15
CASRLTGMNTGELFF
TGTGCCAGCAGACTCACAGGGATGAACACCGGGGAGCTGTTTTTT
>TRBV9|TRBJ2-2|few|.|14
CASRWEGDTGELFF
TGTGCCAGCCGTTGGGAGGGGGACACCGGGGAGCTGTTTTTT
>TRBV27|TRBJ2-2|many|.|18
CATTDRLWQNANTGELFF
TGTGCCACCACAGACCGACTTTGGCAGAACGCGAACACCGGGGAGCTGTTTTTT
>TRBV4-2|TRBJ1-1|.|.|16
CASSQTSTGLGTEAFF
TGTGCCAGCAGCCAGACCTCGACAGGTTTAGGGACTGAAGCTTTCTTT
>TRBV2|TRBJ2-1|once|TRBD2|17
CASSPRLAGSSYNEQFF
TGTGCCAGCAGCCCCCGACTAGCGGGGAGCTCCTACAATGAGCAGTTCTTC
>TRBV19|TRBJ1-4|many|.|17
CASTSGTSTKFSSKLFF
TGTGCCAGTACATCCGGGACAAGTACCAAATTCTCTTCGAAACTGTTTTTT
>TRBV24-1|TRBJ2-1|few|TRBD2|14
CATSDTGGPNEQFF
TGTGCCACCAGTGATACGGGGGGGCCCAATGAGCAGTTCTTC
>TRBV9|TRBJ2-2|.|.|18
CASSVDSPGDTYTGELFF
TGTGCCAGCAGCGTAGACTCCCCCGGGGACACCTACACCGGGGAGCTGTTTTTT
>TRBV20-1|TRBJ2-5|few|.|14
CSARGILVTETQYF
TGCAGTGCTAGAGGTATCCTAGTTACGGAGACCCAGTACTTC